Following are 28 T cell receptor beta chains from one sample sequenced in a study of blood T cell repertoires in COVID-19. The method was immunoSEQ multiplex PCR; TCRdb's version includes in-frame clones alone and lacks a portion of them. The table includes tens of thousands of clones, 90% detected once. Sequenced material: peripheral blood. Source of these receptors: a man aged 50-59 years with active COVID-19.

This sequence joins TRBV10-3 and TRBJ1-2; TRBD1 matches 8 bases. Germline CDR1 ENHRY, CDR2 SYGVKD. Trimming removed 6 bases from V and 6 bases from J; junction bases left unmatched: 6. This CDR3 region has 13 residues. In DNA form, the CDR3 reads TGTGCCATCAGATTGGACAGGGACCATGGCTACACCTTC. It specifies CAIRLDRDHGYTF.

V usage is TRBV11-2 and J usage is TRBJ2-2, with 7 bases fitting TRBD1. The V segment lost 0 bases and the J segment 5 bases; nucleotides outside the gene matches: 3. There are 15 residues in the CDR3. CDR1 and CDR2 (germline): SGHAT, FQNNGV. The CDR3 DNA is TGTGCCAGCAGCTTAGAACCAGGGGGAACCGGGGAGCTGTTTTTT. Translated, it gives CASSLEPGGTGELFF.

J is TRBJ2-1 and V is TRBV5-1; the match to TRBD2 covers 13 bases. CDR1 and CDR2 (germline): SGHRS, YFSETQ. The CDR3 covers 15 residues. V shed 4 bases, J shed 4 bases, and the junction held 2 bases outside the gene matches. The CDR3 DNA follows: TGCGCCAGCAGCCCGGGACTAGCGGGATACAATGAGCAGTTCTTC. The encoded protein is CASSPGLAGYNEQFF.

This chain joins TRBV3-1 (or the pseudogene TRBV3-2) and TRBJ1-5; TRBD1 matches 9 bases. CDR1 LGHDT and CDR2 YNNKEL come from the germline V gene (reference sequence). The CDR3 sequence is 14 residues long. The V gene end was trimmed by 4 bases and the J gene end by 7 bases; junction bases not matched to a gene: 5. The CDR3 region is CASSPTGGTQPQHF. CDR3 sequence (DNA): TGTGCCAGCAGCCCAACAGGGGGCACACAGCCCCAGCATTTT.

CDR3 DNA: TGTGCCATCAGTGACGGCTACGAGCAGTACTTC. Residues: CAISDGYEQYF. The rearrangement links TRBV10-3 to TRBJ2-7; D is unresolved. The CDR3 length is 11 residues. The V and J ends lost 3 bases and 3 bases respectively, with 3 bases between them. CDR1 is ENHRY, CDR2 SYGVKD, per germline.

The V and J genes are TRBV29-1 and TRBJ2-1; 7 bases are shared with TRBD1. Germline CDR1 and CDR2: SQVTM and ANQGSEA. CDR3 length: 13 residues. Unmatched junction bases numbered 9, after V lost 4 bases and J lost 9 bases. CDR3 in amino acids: CSVVPTGPGEQFF. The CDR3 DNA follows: TGCAGCGTTGTCCCGACAGGGCCAGGTGAGCAGTTCTTC.

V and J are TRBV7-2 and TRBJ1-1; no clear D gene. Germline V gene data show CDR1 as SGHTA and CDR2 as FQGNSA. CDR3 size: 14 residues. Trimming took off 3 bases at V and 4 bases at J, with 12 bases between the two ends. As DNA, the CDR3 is TGTGCCAGCAGCTTTAATGTTGTGGCCACTGAAGCTTTCTTT. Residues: CASSFNVVATEAFF. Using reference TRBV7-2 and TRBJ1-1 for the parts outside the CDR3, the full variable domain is GAGVSQSPSNKVTEKGKDVELRCDPISGHTALYWYRQSLGQGLEFLIYFQGNSAPDKSGLPSDRFSAERTGGSVSTLTIQRTQQEDSAVYLCASSFNVVATEAFFGQGTRLTVV.

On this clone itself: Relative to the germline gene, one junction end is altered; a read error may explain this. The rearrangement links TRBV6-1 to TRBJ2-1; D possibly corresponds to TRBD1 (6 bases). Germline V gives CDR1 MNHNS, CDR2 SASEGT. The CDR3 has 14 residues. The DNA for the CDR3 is TGTGCCAGCAGAGAAGACAGGATAAGCAATGAGCAGTTCTTC. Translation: CASREDRISNEQFF.

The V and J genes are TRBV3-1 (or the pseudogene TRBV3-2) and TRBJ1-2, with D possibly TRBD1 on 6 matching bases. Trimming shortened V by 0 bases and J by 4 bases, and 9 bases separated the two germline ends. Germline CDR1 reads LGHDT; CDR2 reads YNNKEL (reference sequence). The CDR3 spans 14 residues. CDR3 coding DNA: TGTGCCAGCAGCCAAGAATTCAGGGGCTATGGCTACACCTTC. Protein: CASSQEFRGYGYTF.

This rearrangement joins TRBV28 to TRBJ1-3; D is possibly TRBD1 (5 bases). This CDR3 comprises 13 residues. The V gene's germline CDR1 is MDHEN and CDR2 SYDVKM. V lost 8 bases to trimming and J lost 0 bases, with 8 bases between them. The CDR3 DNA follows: TGTGCCAGCGGGGGGGGCTCTGGAAACACCATATATTTT. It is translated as CASGGGSGNTIYF.

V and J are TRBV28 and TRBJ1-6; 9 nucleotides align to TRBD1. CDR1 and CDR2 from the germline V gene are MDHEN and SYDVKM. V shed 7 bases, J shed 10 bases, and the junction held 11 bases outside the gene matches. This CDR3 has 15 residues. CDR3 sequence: CASTPRDRAISPLHF. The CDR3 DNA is TGTGCCAGCACCCCCCGGGACAGGGCCATATCACCCCTCCACTTT.

The CDR3 loop reads CASRRTGSNTEAFF. The DNA for the CDR3 is TGTGCCAGCAGGAGGACAGGGTCGAATACTGAAGCTTTCTTT. J is TRBJ1-1 and V is TRBV21-1; the D call of TRBD1 is as the table states it, not checked on the DNA. TRBV21-1 is noted as a pseudogene. This CDR3 contains 14 residues.

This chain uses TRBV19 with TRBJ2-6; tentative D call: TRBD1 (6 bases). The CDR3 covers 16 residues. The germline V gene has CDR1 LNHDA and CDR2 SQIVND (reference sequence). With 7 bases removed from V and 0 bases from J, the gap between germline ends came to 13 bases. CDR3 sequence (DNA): TGTGCCAGTACGGACAGCCAGAGCTCTGGGGCCAACGTCCTGACTTTC. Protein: CASTDSQSSGANVLTF.

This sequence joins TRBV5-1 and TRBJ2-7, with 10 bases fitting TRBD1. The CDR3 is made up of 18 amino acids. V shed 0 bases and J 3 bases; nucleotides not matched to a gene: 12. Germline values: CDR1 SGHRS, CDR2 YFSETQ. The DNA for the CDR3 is TGCGCCAGCAGCTTGGTTGGGACAGGGGTACAAACGGTCTACGAGCAGTACTTC. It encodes CASSLVGTGVQTVYEQYF.

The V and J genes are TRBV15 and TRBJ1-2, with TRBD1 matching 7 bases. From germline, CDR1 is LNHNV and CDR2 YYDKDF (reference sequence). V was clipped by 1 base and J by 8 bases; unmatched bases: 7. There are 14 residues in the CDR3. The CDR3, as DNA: TGTGCCACCAGCAGAGGTACAGGGGTCGAGGGCTACACCTTC. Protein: CATSRGTGVEGYTF.

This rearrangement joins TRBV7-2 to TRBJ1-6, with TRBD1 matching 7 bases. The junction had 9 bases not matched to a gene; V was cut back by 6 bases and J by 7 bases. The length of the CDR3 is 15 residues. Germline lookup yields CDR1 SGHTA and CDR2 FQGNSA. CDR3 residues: CASRGGTVGNSPLHF. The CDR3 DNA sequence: TGTGCCAGCAGGGGCGGGACAGTTGGGAATTCACCCCTCCACTTT.

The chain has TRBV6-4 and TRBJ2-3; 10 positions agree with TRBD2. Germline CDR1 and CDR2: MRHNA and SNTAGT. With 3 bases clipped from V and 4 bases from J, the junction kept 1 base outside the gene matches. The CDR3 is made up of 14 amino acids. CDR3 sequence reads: CASSETSGPDTQYF. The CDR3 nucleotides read TGTGCCAGCAGTGAGACTAGCGGGCCAGATACGCAGTATTTT.

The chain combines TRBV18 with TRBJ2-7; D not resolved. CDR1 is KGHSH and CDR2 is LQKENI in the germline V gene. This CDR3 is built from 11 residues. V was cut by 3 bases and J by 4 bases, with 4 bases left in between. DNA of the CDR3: TGTGCCAGCTCACCCGGGTACGAGCAGTACTTC. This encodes CASSPGYEQYF.

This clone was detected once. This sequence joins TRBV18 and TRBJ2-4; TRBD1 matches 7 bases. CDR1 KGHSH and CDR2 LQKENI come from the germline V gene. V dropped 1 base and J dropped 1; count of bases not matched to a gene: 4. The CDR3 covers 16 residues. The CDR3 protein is CASSPQGTVAKNIQYF. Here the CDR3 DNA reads TGTGCCAGCTCACCACAAGGGACAGTTGCCAAAAACATTCAGTACTTC.

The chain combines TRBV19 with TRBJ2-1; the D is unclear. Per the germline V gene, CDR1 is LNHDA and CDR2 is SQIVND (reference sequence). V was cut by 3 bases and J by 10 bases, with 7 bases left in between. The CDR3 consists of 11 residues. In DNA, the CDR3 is TGTGCCAGTAGTATGTTGGCAGAGCAGTTCTTC. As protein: CASSMLAEQFF.

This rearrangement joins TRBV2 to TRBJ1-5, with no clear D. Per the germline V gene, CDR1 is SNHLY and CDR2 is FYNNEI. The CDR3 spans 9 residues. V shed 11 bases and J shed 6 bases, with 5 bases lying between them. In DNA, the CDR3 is TGTGCCGCGGGTCAGCCCCAGCATTTT. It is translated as CAAGQPQHF.

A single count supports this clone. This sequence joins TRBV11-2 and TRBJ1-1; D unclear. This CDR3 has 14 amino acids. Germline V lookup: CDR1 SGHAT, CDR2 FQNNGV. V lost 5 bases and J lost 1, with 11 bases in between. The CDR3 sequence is CASSARQRNTEAFF. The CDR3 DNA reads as TGTGCCAGCAGCGCCCGACAAAGGAACACTGAAGCTTTCTTT. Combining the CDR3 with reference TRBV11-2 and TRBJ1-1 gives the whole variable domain EAGVAQSPRYKIIEKRQSVAFWCNPISGHATLYWYQQILGQGPKLLIQFQNNGVVDDSQLPKDRFSAERLKGVDSTLKIQPAKLEDSAVYLCASSARQRNTEAFFGQGTRLTVV.

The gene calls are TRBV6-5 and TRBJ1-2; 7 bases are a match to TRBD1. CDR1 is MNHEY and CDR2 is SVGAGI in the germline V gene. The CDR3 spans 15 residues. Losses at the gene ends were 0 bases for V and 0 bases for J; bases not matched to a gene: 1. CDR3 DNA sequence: TGTGCCAGCAGTTACTCGACAGGGACTAACTATGGCTACACCTTC. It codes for CASSYSTGTNYGYTF.

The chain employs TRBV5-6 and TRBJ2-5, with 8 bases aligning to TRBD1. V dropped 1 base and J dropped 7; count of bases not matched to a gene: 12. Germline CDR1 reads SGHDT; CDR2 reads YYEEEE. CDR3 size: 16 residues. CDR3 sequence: CASSLSRTGHPGTQYF. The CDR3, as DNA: TGTGCCAGCAGCTTGAGCCGGACAGGGCACCCCGGGACCCAGTACTTC.

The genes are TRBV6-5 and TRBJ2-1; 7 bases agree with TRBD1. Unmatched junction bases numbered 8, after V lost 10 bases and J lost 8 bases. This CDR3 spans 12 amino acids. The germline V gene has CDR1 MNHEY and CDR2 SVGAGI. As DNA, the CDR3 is TGTGCCACTGGGACAGCTTGGGATGAGCAGTTCTTC. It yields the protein CATGTAWDEQFF.

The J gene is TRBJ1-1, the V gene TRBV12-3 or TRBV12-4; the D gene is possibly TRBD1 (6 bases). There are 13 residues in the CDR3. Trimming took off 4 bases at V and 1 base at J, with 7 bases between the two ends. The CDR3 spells CASSWTANTEAFF. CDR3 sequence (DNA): TGTGCCAGCAGTTGGACAGCGAACACTGAAGCTTTCTTT.

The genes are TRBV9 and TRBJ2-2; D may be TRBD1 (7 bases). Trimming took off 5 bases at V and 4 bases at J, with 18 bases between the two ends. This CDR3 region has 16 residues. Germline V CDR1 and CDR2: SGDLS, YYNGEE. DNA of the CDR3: TGTGCCAGCAGTGTAATGGCAGGGGGGATCACCGGGGAGCTGTTTTTT. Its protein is CASSVMAGGITGELFF.

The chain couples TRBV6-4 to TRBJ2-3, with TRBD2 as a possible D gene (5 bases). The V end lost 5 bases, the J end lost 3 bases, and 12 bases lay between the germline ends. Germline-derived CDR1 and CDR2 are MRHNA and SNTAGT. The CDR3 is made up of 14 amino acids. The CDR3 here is CASSRTEETDTQYF. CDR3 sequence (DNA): TGTGCCAGCAGTCGGACGGAGGAAACAGATACGCAGTATTTT.